This T cell receptor beta chain was identified in a study of T cells after yellow fever vaccination. Study-wide points: The bulk population could contribute abundant contaminating clonotypes to FACS-sorted repertoires.

TCRdb reanalysed the 5' RACE reads using MiXCR and keeps one entry per CDR3 protein. The sample shows 46,000 or so distinct CDR3 sequences, 5% to 8% of them seen only once. This clonotype has at least ten counts. Germline assignment: CDR1 MDHEN and CDR2 SYDVKM. The CDR3 has 15 amino acids. Losses at the gene ends were 7 bases for V and 3 bases for J; bases not matched to a gene: 6. The sample was PBMCs, either bulk or a sorted T-cell subset (CD4+, CD8+, memory, or dextramer-sorted; not recorded which), taken 45 days after the yellow fever booster vaccination. The clonotype originates from a man between 25 and 39 years old who received the YFV17D yellow fever vaccine. This chain uses TRBV28 with TRBJ2-6; 7 positions agree with TRBD1. Here the CDR3 reads CASNPDRNGANVLTF. Here the CDR3 DNA reads TGTGCCAGCAATCCGGACAGGAATGGGGCCAACGTCCTGACTTTC.